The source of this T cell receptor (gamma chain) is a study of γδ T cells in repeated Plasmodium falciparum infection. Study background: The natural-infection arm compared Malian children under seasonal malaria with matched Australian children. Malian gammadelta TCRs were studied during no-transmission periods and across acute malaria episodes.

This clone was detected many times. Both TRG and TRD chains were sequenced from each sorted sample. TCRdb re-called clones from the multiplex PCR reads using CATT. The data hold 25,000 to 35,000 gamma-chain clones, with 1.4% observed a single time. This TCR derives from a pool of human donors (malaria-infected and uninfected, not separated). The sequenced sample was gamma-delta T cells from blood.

CDR3: CALWEVGVQELGKKIKVF. CDR3 DNA: TGTGCCTTGTGGGAGGTGGGGGTTCAGGAGTTGGGCAAAAAAATCAAGGTATTT. V gene TRGV9 combines with J gene TRGJP. The ends lost 0 bases at V and 7 bases at J; junction bases unmatched: 9. The germline gives CDR1 GITISATS, CDR2 ISYDGTV (reference sequence). The length of the CDR3 is 18 residues.